The 9 T cell receptor beta chains in this list originate from one sample, sequenced in a study of sequential checkpoint blockade in melanoma. Specified treatment: randomized to nivolumab then ipilimumab (arm A) or the reverse (arm B). The table came from immunoSEQ multiplex PCR; TCRdb's copy has only in-frame clones and leaves some out. The top ten hold 13% to 15% of the sample, which has 25,000 to 35,000 clones, roughly 91% seen once. Sequenced material: CD8+ T cells sorted from blood (inferred from file names), taken from a patient given nivolumab and ipilimumab in sequence. The receptors were gathered from a human donor with melanoma.

The genes are TRBV5-4 and TRBJ1-1; tentative D call: TRBD1 (5 bases). CDR1 and CDR2 (germline): SGHNT, YYREEE (reference sequence). The CDR3 sequence is 13 residues long. V was clipped by 2 bases and J by 6 bases, with 11 bases between them. CDR3 sequence (DNA): TGTGCCAGCAGCTTCGGGGGTGGGGCTGAAGCTTTCTTT. As protein: CASSFGGGAEAFF.

This chain uses TRBV28 with TRBJ2-2; D is uncertain. V lost 7 bases to trimming and J lost 2 bases, with 8 bases between them. The germline V gene encodes CDR1 MDHEN and CDR2 SYDVKM. The length of the CDR3 is 13 residues. The CDR3 nucleotides are TGTGCCAGCAAAGAACTCAACACCGGGGAGCTGTTTTTT. This translates into CASKELNTGELFF.

This clone was recorded once. The chain uses TRBV7-9 and TRBJ1-6, with 8 bases identical to TRBD1. Germline V gene data show CDR1 as SEHNR and CDR2 as FQNEAQ (reference sequence). J gave up 6 bases and V 1 base, and 2 bases lay outside the gene matches. The CDR3 covers 15 residues. The CDR3 coding sequence is TGTGCCAGCAGCTTAGTGACAGGGGTTAATTCACCCCTCCACTTT. Its protein is CASSLVTGVNSPLHF. The full variable domain, its missing parts supplied by reference TRBV7-9 and TRBJ1-6, is DTGVSQNPRHKITKRGQNVTFRCDPISEHNRLYWYRQTLGQGPEFLTYFQNEAQLEKSRLLSDRFSAERPKGSFSTLEIQRTEQGDSAMYLCASSLVTGVNSPLHFGNGTRLTVT.

This clone has a single count. The rearrangement joins TRBV30 to TRBJ2-7; 15 bases line up with TRBD2. Germline values: CDR1 GTSNPN, CDR2 SVGIG (reference sequence). The CDR3 totals 17 residues. Trimming cost V 2 bases and J 3 bases; bases outside gene matches: 8. DNA for the CDR3: TGTGCCTGGAGTCCCGGACTAGCGGGGGGGCCGATCTACGAGCAGTACGTC. Its translation: CAWSPGLAGGPIYEQYV.

The chain employs TRBV29-1 and TRBJ2-5, with a tentative D call TRBD2 (6 bases). CDR3 length equals 14 residues. V was cut by 6 bases and J by 4 bases, with 18 bases left in between. Germline V gene sequence: CDR1 SQVTM, CDR2 ANQGSEA. The CDR3 spells CSVPGPLAVETQYF. DNA of the CDR3: TGCAGCGTCCCTGGACCCTTAGCGGTAGAGACCCAGTACTTC.

The chain combines TRBV6-1 with TRBJ1-2; possible D gene TRBD1, 5 bases. V lost 3 bases to trimming and J lost 4 bases, with 12 bases between them. Germline values: CDR1 MNHNS, CDR2 SASEGT. This CDR3 comprises 14 residues. The CDR3 nucleotides read TGTGCCAGCAGTGACGGACAAGCCCCCTATGGCTACACCTTC. This gives the protein CASSDGQAPYGYTF.

This sequence joins TRBV27 and TRBJ1-2, with 10 bases fitting TRBD1. CDR1 is MNHEY and CDR2 is SMNVEV in the germline V gene (reference sequence). The ends lost 5 bases at V and 4 bases at J; junction bases unmatched: 7. The CDR3 has 15 residues. Written as DNA, the CDR3 is TGTGCCAGCAGTCCCGGGACAGGGGCCCCCTATGGCTACACCTTC. It translates to CASSPGTGAPYGYTF.

The CDR3 spells CASTPTAAGTEAFF. CDR3 sequence (DNA): TGTGCCAGTACTCCGACCGCGGCGGGTACTGAAGCTTTCTTT. The chain links TRBV19 to TRBJ1-1, with D unresolved. This CDR3 spans 14 amino acids. With 7 bases removed from V and 5 bases from J, the gap between germline ends came to 17 bases. The V gene's germline CDR1 is LNHDA and CDR2 SQIVND (reference sequence).

The DNA of the CDR3 is TGTGCCTGGGGGCTTGATTTGCAGTACTTC. Its protein product is CAWGLDLQYF. The chain has TRBV30 and TRBJ2-7; D is uncertain. The CDR3 loop spans 10 amino acids. Germline V gene data show CDR1 as GTSNPN and CDR2 as SVGIG (reference sequence). V gave up 5 bases and J gave up 9 bases, with 11 bases separating them. Filled out from reference TRBV30 and TRBJ2-7, the complete variable domain reads SQTIHQWPATLVQPVGSPLSLECTVEGTSNPNLYWYRQAAGRGLQLLFYSVGIGQISSEVPQNLSASRPQDRQFILSSKKLLLSDSGFYLCAWGLDLQYFGPGTRLTVT.